The 20 T cell receptor beta chains below come from one sample, sequenced in a study of blood T cells in healthy people across ages. The authors ran a second PCR of 7 to 11 cycles using a sample-barcoded 5' primer and a J-beta primer mix. Via MiXCR, TCRdb re-called the 5' RACE reads, giving one row per CDR3 protein. The sample lists about 1.8 million distinct CDR3 sequences, just under 50% occurring once. The sequencing sample was made of blood. The origin of the receptors is a middle-aged woman in good health.

This chain uses TRBV27 with TRBJ1-2; TRBD1 might be the D (5 bases). The CDR3 has 16 amino acids. The germline gives CDR1 MNHEY, CDR2 SMNVEV (reference sequence). Trimming left V 5 bases short and J 5 bases short, with 21 bases between. CDR3 in DNA: TGTGCCAGCAGTACTCCCGGGGAGGGGTTCCCATATGGCTACACCTTC. Translation: CASSTPGEGFPYGYTF.

This clonotype was seen once. A read error may account for a junction end that differs from germline. This CDR3 reads CAGSYYSGSYNEQFF. The CDR3 region has the DNA TGTGCCGGCAGTTACTATAGCGGATCCTACAATGAGCAGTTCTTC. The chain recombines TRBV6-2 or TRBV6-3 with TRBJ2-1, with D perhaps matching TRBD2 (6 bases). CDR1 is MNHEY and CDR2 is SVGEGT in the germline V gene. The CDR3 is made up of 15 amino acids.

The genes are TRBV7-9 and TRBJ1-2, with 8 bases that match TRBD1. Trimming cost V 4 bases and J 8 bases; bases outside gene matches: 18. The CDR3 runs to 17 residues. From germline, CDR1 is SEHNR and CDR2 FQNEAQ (reference sequence). Here the CDR3 DNA reads TGTGCCAGCAGCTCCGACACCCTCTACGGACAGGGAGGCGGCTACACCTTC. It yields the protein CASSSDTLYGQGGGYTF.

The chain couples TRBV15 to TRBJ2-1; 10 bases agree with TRBD2. The germline V gene has CDR1 LNHNV and CDR2 YYDKDF (reference sequence). V gave up 1 base and J gave up 7 bases; unmatched junction bases: 19. The CDR3 has 20 amino acids. This chain's CDR3 is CATSRVPWSPTSGVINEQFF. The CDR3 DNA sequence: TGTGCCACCAGCAGAGTACCGTGGTCCCCAACTAGCGGGGTCATTAATGAGCAGTTCTTC.

This chain joins TRBV3-1 and TRBJ1-2; 7 bases align to TRBD1. The CDR3 has 15 amino acids. Losses at the gene ends were 2 bases for V and 3 bases for J; bases not matched to a gene: 6. Per germline, CDR1 LGHDT and CDR2 YNNKEL (reference sequence). DNA for the CDR3: TGTGCCAGCAGCCAAACAGGGGAATACGACTATGGCTACACCTTC. It is translated as CASSQTGEYDYGYTF.

Details on this clonotype: Germline is not matched at one junction end, which may reflect a read error. This chain uses TRBV4-3 with TRBJ1-2, with 8 bases matching TRBD1. Germline V gene sequence: CDR1 LGHNA, CDR2 YSLEER. The CDR3 consists of 15 residues. The CDR3 loop reads CASSQAQGAVYSYTF. For the CDR3, the DNA is TGCGCCAGCAGCCAAGCCCAGGGGGCAGTCTATAGCTACACCTTC.

This clonotype was seen only a few times. This CDR3 reads CASSLFAGPPEAFF. The DNA of the CDR3 is TGTGCCAGCAGTTTATTTGCAGGGCCCCCTGAAGCTTTCTTT. The chain joins TRBV28 to TRBJ1-1; possible D gene TRBD1, 5 bases. Germline CDR1 and CDR2: MDHEN and SYDVKM. The CDR3 contains 14 residues. The V end lost 1 base, the J end lost 6 bases, and 12 bases lay between the germline ends.

There are many counts of this clonotype. The chain couples TRBV2 to TRBJ2-7; D unclear. Germline loops: CDR1 SNHLY, CDR2 FYNNEI. V was clipped by 4 bases and J by 5 bases, with 3 bases between them. The CDR3 has 10 residues. CDR3 nucleotide sequence: TGTGCCAGCAGTGTTAACGAGCAGTACTTC. Amino acids: CASSVNEQYF. Based on the CDR3 plus reference TRBV2 and TRBJ2-7, the full variable domain is EPEVTQTPSHQVTQMGQEVILRCVPISNHLYFYWYRQILGQKVEFLVSFYNNEISEKSEIFDDQFSVERPDGSNFTLKIRSTKLEDSAMYFCASSVNEQYFGPGTRLTVT.

This clonotype was observed a handful of times. A much larger clone lies one base from this, so it may be a read error. The chain carries TRBV12-3 or TRBV12-4 and TRBJ1-2; D is possibly TRBD1 (5 bases). The CDR3 consists of 14 residues. V dropped 6 bases and J dropped 4 bases, with 15 bases sitting between them. As DNA, the CDR3 is TGTGCCAGCAGACCCGGTGGGGCGGTCTATGGCTACACCTTC. It specifies CASRPGGAVYGYTF.

This clonotype has just a few counts. The rearrangement joins TRBV10-3 to TRBJ1-5, with TRBD1 as a possible D gene (5 bases). The CDR3 contains 14 residues. V was clipped by 4 bases and J by 2 bases, with 9 bases between them. In germline, CDR1 is ENHRY, CDR2 SYGVKD. This CDR3 reads CAISAGAGNQPQHF. In nucleotides, the CDR3 is TGTGCCATCAGTGCCGGGGCAGGCAATCAGCCCCAGCATTTT.

The DNA for the CDR3 is TGTGCCAGCAGCCAAGTAGGACAGCCTGCTGGATATGGCTACACCTTC. Residues: CASSQVGQPAGYGYTF. The gene calls are TRBV16 and TRBJ1-2; D possibly corresponds to TRBD1 (6 bases). Germline CDR1 KGHSY, CDR2 FQNENV. The ends were cut back, 2 bases at V and 5 bases at J, with 18 bases in the middle. The CDR3 contains 16 residues.

As for this clonotype: Relative to the germline gene, one junction end is altered; a read error may explain this. The chain has TRBV10-3 and TRBJ2-3, with D perhaps being TRBD1 or TRBD2 (6 bases each). CDR1 is ENHRY and CDR2 is SYGVKD in the germline V gene. The CDR3 runs 15 residues. CDR3 bases: TGTGCCATCAGTGAGTCAGGAGGGGGGCGAGATACGCGGTATTTT. Amino acid sequence: CAISESGGGRDTRYF.

This clonotype was picked up a small number of times. The chain carries TRBV13 and TRBJ2-3, with 8 bases fitting TRBD1. V was clipped by 5 bases and J by 5 bases; unmatched bases: 6. Germline loops: CDR1 PRHDT, CDR2 FYEKMQ (reference sequence). This CDR3 contains 14 residues. The CDR3 here is CASSIPTGGDTQYF. The CDR3 region has the DNA TGTGCCAGCAGCATCCCCACAGGGGGAGATACGCAGTATTTT.

This clonotype was recorded only once. This chain links TRBV25-1 with TRBJ2-7; D call uncertain. Germline CDR1 and CDR2: MGHDK and SYGVNS. Trimming stripped 3 bases from V and 11 bases from J, with 11 bases between. The CDR3 is 11 residues long. Here the CDR3 reads CASSDRLQEYF. Written as DNA, the CDR3 is TGTGCCAGCAGTGATAGGCTCCAGGAGTACTTC.

V usage is TRBV9 and J usage is TRBJ2-1; 8 positions match TRBD2. This CDR3 has 15 residues. CDR1 is SGDLS, CDR2 YYNGEE, per germline. Trimming took 2 bases from V and 2 from J; bases not matched to a gene: 3. CDR3 sequence (DNA): TGTGCCAGCAGCGTTAGCGGGGCTGCCTACAATGAGCAGTTCTTC. This gives the protein CASSVSGAAYNEQFF.

The sample holds many counts of this clonotype. The germline gene is not matched at one end of the junction; a read error may be the cause. The chain links TRBV5-1 to TRBJ2-7; D gene ambiguous. CDR1 is SGHRS and CDR2 is YFSETQ in the germline V gene. The CDR3 covers 12 residues. The DNA of the CDR3 is TGTGCCAGCAGCTCGGGTAACTACGAGCAGTACTTC. Translated, it gives CASSSGNYEQYF.

This chain connects TRBV5-6 to TRBJ1-5; TRBD1 might be the D (6 bases). With 3 bases removed from V and 6 bases from J, the gap between germline ends came to 16 bases. The germline CDR1 and CDR2 sequences are SGHDT and YYEEEE. The CDR3 contains 15 residues. This chain's CDR3 is CASSSNTGSGQPQHF. For the CDR3, the DNA is TGTGCCAGCAGCTCGAATACAGGGTCAGGTCAGCCCCAGCATTTT.

This clonotype was observed a few times. The chain recombines TRBV4-3 with TRBJ1-1; D not certain. This CDR3 region has 17 residues. Germline CDR1 and CDR2: LGHNA and YSLEER. V lost 0 bases, J lost 5 bases, and 19 bases lay in between. CDR3 sequence (DNA): TGCGCCAGCAGCCAAGAGGTCCAGGCCCTATTGAGGACTGAAGCTTTCTTT. Translated: CASSQEVQALLRTEAFF.

V gene TRBV20-1 combines with J gene TRBJ2-5; D ambiguous. Germline lookup yields CDR1 DFQATT and CDR2 SNEGSKA (reference sequence). This CDR3 is 15 amino acids long. Deletions cut 0 bases from V and 1 base from J, with 12 bases between. CDR3 in amino acids: CSAREPSQIQETQYF. CDR3 in DNA: TGCAGTGCTAGAGAACCGTCGCAGATCCAAGAGACCCAGTACTTC.

This rearrangement joins TRBV6-5 to TRBJ2-7; a weak D match, TRBD1 (6 bases). The CDR3 covers 14 residues. V lost 3 bases and J lost 2, with 11 bases in between. The germline gives CDR1 MNHEY, CDR2 SVGAGI. The CDR3 loop reads CASSYVQGAYEQYF. The CDR3 DNA follows: TGTGCCAGCAGTTATGTACAGGGTGCCTACGAGCAGTACTTC.